A selection of T cell receptor beta chains follows, all from one sample in a study of T cells in Graves' hyperthyroidism and ophthalmopathy. TCRdb fed the multiplex PCR reads into MiXCR, producing one record per CDR3 protein. The table shows fewer than 350,000 distinct CDR3 sequences, with roughly 15% occurring only once. What was sequenced was blood. The receptors come from a woman aged 35 to 49 with Graves' hyperthyroidism. CDR3s include the opening cysteine and the closing phenylalanine or tryptophan. D genes are given only for firm matches. Rows may omit the clone size; those that give it use once, few, many or a size class.

D gene: .; clone size: many; J gene: TRBJ1-1; V gene: TRBV12-3/TRBV12-4; CDR3 protein: CASTQGGLGTEAFF; CDR3 DNA: TGTGCCAGCACCCAAGGGGGTTTAGGCACTGAAGCTTTCTTT
D gene: TRBD2; clone size: many; J gene: TRBJ2-1; V gene: TRBV11-2; CDR3 protein: CASSLVGTSGNNEQFF; CDR3 DNA: TGTGCCAGCAGCTTAGTTGGGACTAGCGGGAACAATGAGCAGTTCTTC
D gene: .; clone size: .; J gene: TRBJ1-3; V gene: TRBV12-3/TRBV12-4; CDR3 protein: CASSYTPQRGYGNTIYF; CDR3 DNA: TGTGCCAGCAGTTACACCCCACAAAGGGGCTATGGAAACACCATATATTTT
D gene: .; clone size: many; J gene: TRBJ1-2; V gene: TRBV2; CDR3 protein: CASSRRDYGYTF; CDR3 DNA: TGTGCCAGCAGTCGGCGTGACTATGGCTACACCTTC
D gene: .; clone size: few; J gene: TRBJ2-2; V gene: TRBV6-1; CDR3 protein: CASSGPYGELFF; CDR3 DNA: TGTGCCAGCAGCGGCCCTTATGGGGAGCTGTTTTTT
D gene: TRBD1; clone size: few; J gene: TRBJ2-7; V gene: TRBV24-1; CDR3 protein: CATSAGGTGGYEQYF; CDR3 DNA: TGTGCCACCAGTGCCGGAGGGACAGGGGGGTACGAGCAGTACTTC
D gene: .; clone size: many; J gene: TRBJ2-3; V gene: TRBV7-2; CDR3 protein: CASSFRPSGPTDTQYF; CDR3 DNA: TGTGCCAGCAGCTTTCGGCCCAGCGGGCCCACAGATACGCAGTATTTT
D gene: TRBD1; clone size: .; J gene: TRBJ2-3; V gene: TRBV5-1; CDR3 protein: CASSLVIGQGWTDTQYF; CDR3 DNA: TGCGCCAGCAGCTTGGTAATCGGACAGGGGTGGACAGATACGCAGTATTTT
D gene: .; clone size: .; J gene: TRBJ1-1; V gene: TRBV7-9; CDR3 protein: CASSRTSGGIFTEAFF; CDR3 DNA: TGTGCCAGCAGTCGGACTAGCGGGGGGATTTTCACTGAAGCTTTCTTT
D gene: TRBD2; clone size: few; J gene: TRBJ2-1; V gene: TRBV30; CDR3 protein: CAWRRDLAGGWQFF; CDR3 DNA: TGTGCCTGGAGACGGGATTTAGCGGGGGGGTGGCAGTTCTTC
D gene: .; clone size: many; J gene: TRBJ1-4; V gene: TRBV5-1; CDR3 protein: CASSPQGENEKLFF; CDR3 DNA: TGCGCCAGCAGCCCTCAGGGCGAGAATGAAAAACTGTTTTTT
D gene: TRBD1; clone size: many; J gene: TRBJ1-5; V gene: TRBV6-2/TRBV6-3; CDR3 protein: CASDRGWGNQPQHF; CDR3 DNA: TGTGCCAGTGACAGGGGTTGGGGCAATCAGCCCCAGCATTTT
D gene: .; clone size: many; J gene: TRBJ2-1; V gene: TRBV7-2; CDR3 protein: CASSPIPGYNEQFF; CDR3 DNA: TGTGCCAGCAGCCCGATTCCAGGTTACAATGAGCAGTTCTTC
D gene: TRBD1; clone size: .; J gene: TRBJ2-7; V gene: TRBV5-1; CDR3 protein: CASSLGQGASGFSYEQYF; CDR3 DNA: TGCGCCAGCAGCCTGGGACAGGGGGCTAGCGGGTTTTCCTACGAGCAGTACTTC
D gene: .; clone size: many; J gene: TRBJ1-3; V gene: TRBV5-5; CDR3 protein: CASSLYFGTGNTIYF; CDR3 DNA: TGTGCCAGCAGCTTGTACTTCGGGACAGGAAACACCATATATTTT
D gene: TRBD1; clone size: many; J gene: TRBJ1-5; V gene: TRBV27; CDR3 protein: CASRSLDRVNQPQHF; CDR3 DNA: TGTGCCAGCCGAAGCCTTGACAGGGTAAATCAGCCCCAGCATTTT
D gene: TRBD1; clone size: many; J gene: TRBJ2-3; V gene: TRBV7-9; CDR3 protein: CASSIGTEADTQYF; CDR3 DNA: TGTGCCAGCAGCATCGGGACAGAGGCAGATACGCAGTATTTT
D gene: TRBD1; clone size: many; J gene: TRBJ1-2; V gene: TRBV6-1; CDR3 protein: CASRPQGARGYTF; CDR3 DNA: TGTGCCAGCAGACCACAGGGGGCGCGCGGCTACACCTTC
D gene: TRBD1; clone size: .; J gene: TRBJ2-1; V gene: TRBV3-1; CDR3 protein: CASSQDLRTGGLFF; CDR3 DNA: TGTGCCAGCAGCCAGGACCTTAGGACAGGGGGCTTGTTCTTC
D gene: .; clone size: many; J gene: TRBJ2-5; V gene: TRBV7-9; CDR3 protein: CASSLGRVWEETQYF; CDR3 DNA: TGTGCCAGCAGCTTAGGGAGGGTTTGGGAGGAGACCCAGTACTTC
D gene: TRBD1; clone size: few; J gene: TRBJ1-4; V gene: TRBV5-5; CDR3 protein: CASNAEQGSLEKLFF; CDR3 DNA: TGTGCCAGCAATGCTGAACAGGGGAGTCTTGAAAAACTGTTTTTT
D gene: .; clone size: many; J gene: TRBJ1-1; V gene: TRBV2; CDR3 protein: CASRWGNTEAFF; CDR3 DNA: TGTGCCAGCAGATGGGGGAACACTGAAGCTTTCTTT
D gene: TRBD2; clone size: .; J gene: TRBJ2-7; V gene: TRBV12-3/TRBV12-4; CDR3 protein: CASSFTLAGTYEQYF; CDR3 DNA: TGTGCCAGCAGTTTCACGTTAGCGGGAACCTACGAGCAGTACTTC
D gene: .; clone size: many; J gene: TRBJ1-1; V gene: TRBV12-5; CDR3 protein: CASGRSLGGRATEAFF; CDR3 DNA: TGTGCTAGTGGAAGGAGCTTAGGGGGGAGGGCCACTGAAGCTTTCTTT